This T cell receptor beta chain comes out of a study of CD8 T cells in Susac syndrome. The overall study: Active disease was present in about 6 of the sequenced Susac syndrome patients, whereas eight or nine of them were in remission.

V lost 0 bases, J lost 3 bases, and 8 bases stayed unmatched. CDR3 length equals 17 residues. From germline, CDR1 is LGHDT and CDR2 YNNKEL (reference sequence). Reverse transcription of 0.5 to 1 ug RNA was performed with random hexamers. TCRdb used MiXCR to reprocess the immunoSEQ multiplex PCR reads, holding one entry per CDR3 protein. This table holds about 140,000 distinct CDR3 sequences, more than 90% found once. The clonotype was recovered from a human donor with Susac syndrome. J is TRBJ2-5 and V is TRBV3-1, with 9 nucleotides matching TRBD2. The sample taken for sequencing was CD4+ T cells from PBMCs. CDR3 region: CASSQEHSGGREETQYF. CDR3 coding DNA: TGTGCCAGCAGCCAAGAACATAGCGGGGGCCGAGAAGAGACCCAGTACTTC.